The clone carrying this T cell receptor (beta chain) was seen many times. The data originate from a study of T cells in Graves' hyperthyroidism and ophthalmopathy. From RNA transcripts, TCR beta CDR3 regions were amplified. Using the HTBI primer set, a first-round RT-PCR was run on the TCR CDR3. TCRdb passed the multiplex PCR reads through MiXCR, listing each CDR3 protein once. The repertoire includes 500,000 to 550,000 distinct CDR3 sequences, around 20% of them detected once, and about 25% sits in the top ten. The CDR3 extends over 14 amino acids. The germline V and J ends were trimmed by 6 bases and 7 bases, with 16 bases remaining between them. Germline assignment: CDR1 SGHTA and CDR2 FQGNSA. It was considered stable Graves' hyperthyroidism when ophthalmopathy did not progress within 18 months. It was uncontrolled infection, other autoimmune disease, pregnancy or lactation that excluded patients. PBMCs were sourced from more than 7.5 ml fresh peripheral blood.

The sequence was collected from a man in his late teens or twenties with Graves' hyperthyroidism. Input material: blood. J is TRBJ1-5 and V is TRBV7-2; D is uncertain. The DNA of the CDR3 is TGTGCCAGCAGGATGTCGGGTTCGCGGCAGCCCCAGCATTTT. Its protein is CASRMSGSRQPQHF.